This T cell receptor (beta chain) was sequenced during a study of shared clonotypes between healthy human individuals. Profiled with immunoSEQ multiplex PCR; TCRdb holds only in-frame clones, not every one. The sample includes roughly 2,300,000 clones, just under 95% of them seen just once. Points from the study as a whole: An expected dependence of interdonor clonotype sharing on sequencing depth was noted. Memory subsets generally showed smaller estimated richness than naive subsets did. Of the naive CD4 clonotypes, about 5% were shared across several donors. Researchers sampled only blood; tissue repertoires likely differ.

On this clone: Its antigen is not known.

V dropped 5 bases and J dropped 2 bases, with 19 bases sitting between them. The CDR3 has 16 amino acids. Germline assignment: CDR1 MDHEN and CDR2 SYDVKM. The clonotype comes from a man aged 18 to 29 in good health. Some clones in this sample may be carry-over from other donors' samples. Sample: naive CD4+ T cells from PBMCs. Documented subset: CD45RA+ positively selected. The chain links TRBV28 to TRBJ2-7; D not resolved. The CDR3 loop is CASSPYPQVPTYEQYF. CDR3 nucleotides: TGTGCCAGCAGTCCCTACCCCCAGGTGCCTACCTACGAGCAGTACTTC.